One TCR beta chain is described in this entry. The data are from a study of blood T cell repertoires in COVID-19. Study at large: Acute and convalescent COVID-19 samples came from the United States, Italy and Spain. The analysed material was cDNA or gDNA that came from T cells, B-cell-depleted T cells, or PBMCs.

Under the authors' procedure: The assay estimated nucleated cells by amplifying reference gene primers. This table comes from immunoSEQ multiplex PCR, and its TCRdb copy is limited to in-frame clones, with some not included. The DNA was the basis for D and trimming; V, J and clone size are from that table. The table lists 120,000 to 150,000 clones, 80% to 90% of them singletons. V lost 5 bases, J lost 8 bases, and 6 bases stayed unmatched. This CDR3 region has 14 residues. Germline V gives CDR1 LNHNV, CDR2 YYDKDF (reference sequence). The chain carries TRBV15 and TRBJ1-2; 12 positions agree with TRBD1. The TCR was taken from a human donor with acute or convalescent COVID-19. The donor label of this sample is uncertain. Source material: peripheral blood. The CDR3 region is CATSGTGTGGGYTF. The CDR3 nucleotides are TGTGCCACCAGCGGGACCGGGACAGGGGGCGGCTACACCTTC.